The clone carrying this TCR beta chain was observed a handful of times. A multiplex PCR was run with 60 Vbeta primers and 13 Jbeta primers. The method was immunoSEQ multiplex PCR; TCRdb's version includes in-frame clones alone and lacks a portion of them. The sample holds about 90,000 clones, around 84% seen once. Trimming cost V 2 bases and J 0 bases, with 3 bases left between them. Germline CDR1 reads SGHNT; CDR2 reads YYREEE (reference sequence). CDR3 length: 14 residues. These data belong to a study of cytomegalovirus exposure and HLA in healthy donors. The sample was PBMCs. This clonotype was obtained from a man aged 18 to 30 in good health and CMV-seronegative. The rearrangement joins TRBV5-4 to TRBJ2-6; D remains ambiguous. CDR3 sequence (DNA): TGTGCCAGCAGCTTCTACTCTGGGGCCAACGTCCTGACTTTC. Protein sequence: CASSFYSGANVLTF.